This passage covers 17 T cell receptor beta chains from one sample sequenced in a study of blood T cell repertoires in COVID-19. TCRdb's table, derived via immunoSEQ multiplex PCR, lists solely in-frame clones and lacks some. The table lists about 160,000 clones, approximately 80% of them singletons, with approximately 12% in the top ten. The sample comprised peripheral blood. The receptors stem from a man aged 70-80 years who had recovered from COVID-19.

The chain has TRBV5-1 and TRBJ2-5, with 12 bases identical to TRBD1. CDR3 length: 16 amino acids. Germline CDR1 and CDR2: SGHRS and YFSETQ. V lost 4 bases and J lost 2; bases outside the gene matches: 6. CDR3 residues: CASSEGTGGFQETQYF. In nucleotides, the CDR3 is TGCGCCAGCAGCGAAGGGACAGGGGGCTTTCAAGAGACCCAGTACTTC. The full variable domain, rest sourced from reference TRBV5-1 and TRBJ2-5, is KAGVTQTPRYLIKTRGQQVTLSCSPISGHRSVSWYQQTPGQGLQFLFEYFSETQRNKGNFPGRFSGRQFSNSRSEMNVSTLELGDSALYLCASSEGTGGFQETQYFGPGTRLLVL.

The rearrangement uses TRBV18 and TRBJ2-4, with a possible D match to TRBD1 (9 bases). Germline-derived CDR1 and CDR2 are KGHSH and LQKENI. The CDR3 spans 16 residues. The V end was cut by 2 bases, the J end by 5 bases, with 16 bases between. Here the CDR3 DNA reads TGTGCCAGCTCACCAATAGCGGGACAGGGCCAAAACATTCAGTACTTC. Amino acid sequence: CASSPIAGQGQNIQYF.

The rearrangement uses TRBV5-1 and TRBJ1-2, with TRBD1 matching over 7 bases. V shed 0 bases, J shed 0 bases, and the junction held 2 bases outside the gene matches. The germline CDR1 and CDR2 sequences are SGHRS and YFSETQ. The CDR3 runs to 15 residues. The CDR3 spells CASSLGDRANYGYTF. The CDR3, as DNA: TGCGCCAGCAGCTTGGGGGACAGAGCTAACTATGGCTACACCTTC.

The chain combines TRBV19 with TRBJ1-1, with 7 bases lining up with TRBD1. Germline loops: CDR1 LNHDA, CDR2 SQIVND (reference sequence). With V trimmed by 3 bases and J by 5 bases, 6 bases remained unmatched. The CDR3 is 14 amino acids. The DNA for the CDR3 is TGTGCCAGTAGTATCGCCGGGACAGCTACTGAAGCTTTCTTT. Residues: CASSIAGTATEAFF.

The count of this clone is one. The chain uses TRBV19 and TRBJ2-7; 7 bases are shared with TRBD2. Germline V CDR1 and CDR2: LNHDA, SQIVND (reference sequence). The CDR3 is made up of 14 amino acids. The CDR3 protein is CATSNPGGLREQYF. The CDR3, as DNA: TGTGCGACTAGTAATCCGGGAGGATTAAGGGAGCAGTACTTC. Based on the CDR3 plus reference TRBV19 and TRBJ2-7, the full variable domain is DGGITQSPKYLFRKEGQNVTLSCEQNLNHDAMYWYRQDPGQGLRLIYYSQIVNDFQKGDIAEGYSVSREKKESFPLTVTSAQKNPTAFYLCATSNPGGLREQYFGPGTRLTVT.

V and J are TRBV7-9 and TRBJ2-2; 7 bases map to TRBD1. Germline lookup yields CDR1 SEHNR and CDR2 FQNEAQ (reference sequence). Trimming removed 5 bases from V and 2 bases from J; junction bases left unmatched: 5. CDR3 length: 15 residues. CDR3 sequence reads: CASSQGVANTGELFF. In DNA, the CDR3 is TGTGCCAGCAGCCAGGGGGTAGCAAACACCGGGGAGCTGTTTTTT.

The rearrangement uses TRBV5-1 and TRBJ1-4; D is unclear. Germline values: CDR1 SGHRS, CDR2 YFSETQ. Trimming took 2 bases from V and 6 from J, leaving 17 bases between them. The CDR3 covers 16 residues. The CDR3 spells CASSFSFRESDEKLFF. The CDR3 nucleotides read TGCGCCAGCAGCTTCTCATTTCGGGAGTCCGATGAAAAACTGTTTTTT. Looking up the rest from reference TRBV5-1 and TRBJ1-4 gives the full variable domain: KAGVTQTPRYLIKTRGQQVTLSCSPISGHRSVSWYQQTPGQGLQFLFEYFSETQRNKGNFPGRFSGRQFSNSRSEMNVSTLELGDSALYLCASSFSFRESDEKLFFGSGTQLSVL.

The genes are TRBV7-3 and TRBJ2-1, with 14 bases aligning to TRBD2. The CDR3 sequence is 15 residues long. Trimming cost V 5 bases and J 6 bases; bases outside gene matches: 3. Germline CDR1 is SGHTA and CDR2 is FQGTGA. CDR3 DNA sequence: TGTGCCAGCAGCGTGGGACTAGCGGGAGTCAATGAGCAGTTCTTC. Protein product: CASSVGLAGVNEQFF. Looking up the rest from reference TRBV7-3 and TRBJ2-1 gives the full variable domain: GAGVSQTPSNKVTEKGKYVELRCDPISGHTALYWYRQSLGQGPEFLIYFQGTGAADDSGLPNDRFFAVRPEGSVSTLKIQRTERGDSAVYLCASSVGLAGVNEQFFGPGTRLTVL.

This chain uses TRBV5-8 with TRBJ2-7, with D perhaps TRBD2 (6 bases). The germline gives CDR1 SGHTS, CDR2 YDEGEE. This CDR3 is built from 15 residues. Trimming cost V 5 bases and J 0 bases, with 15 bases left between them. The CDR3 loop reads CASRKGLSISYEQYF. CDR3 in DNA: TGTGCCAGCAGAAAGGGACTTTCGATCTCCTACGAGCAGTACTTC.

The chain uses TRBV19 and TRBJ1-1; the D is unclear. Germline V gives CDR1 LNHDA, CDR2 SQIVND (reference sequence). Trimming took off 5 bases at V and 1 base at J, with 5 bases between the two ends. The CDR3 contains 12 residues. The CDR3 nucleotides read TGTGCCAGTAGTGAGGGGAACACTGAAGCTTTCTTT. Encoded protein: CASSEGNTEAFF.

Here the CDR3 reads CASSQEGGSYNEQFF. CDR3 coding DNA: TGCGCCAGCAGCCAAGAAGGAGGGTCCTACAATGAGCAGTTCTTC. J is TRBJ2-1 and V is TRBV5-1; D may be TRBD2 (6 bases). Per the germline V gene, CDR1 is SGHRS and CDR2 is YFSETQ. The CDR3 runs to 15 residues. V lost 4 bases and J lost 1, with 12 bases in between.

This chain uses TRBV29-1 with TRBJ2-3; no firm D call. Germline V gives CDR1 SQVTM, CDR2 ANQGSEA. Trimming removed 6 bases at V and 2 bases at J, with 15 bases between. The CDR3 loop spans 14 amino acids. The CDR3 region has the DNA TGCAGCGTGCGCGGAGAAGCAAACACAGATACGCAGTATTTT. This codes for CSVRGEANTDTQYF.

The chain has TRBV19 and TRBJ1-6, with D unresolved. The CDR3 extends over 13 amino acids. V lost 6 bases to trimming and J lost 3 bases, with 6 bases between them. Germline V gives CDR1 LNHDA, CDR2 SQIVND (reference sequence). The CDR3 DNA sequence: TGTGCCAGTAGCCGGGGCTATAATTCACCCCTCCACTTT. Encoded protein: CASSRGYNSPLHF.

This chain uses TRBV25-1 with TRBJ1-6; maybe TRBD1 (6 bases). Germline V gives CDR1 MGHDK, CDR2 SYGVNS. V was shortened by 6 bases and J by 7 bases, with 16 bases between the two germline ends. CDR3 size: 15 residues. The CDR3 is CASRETGFNNSPLHF. The CDR3 nucleotides read TGTGCCAGCAGAGAGACAGGCTTTAACAATTCACCCCTCCACTTT.

This chain uses TRBV13 with TRBJ2-7, with 7 positions matching TRBD1. CDR3 length: 14 amino acids. J lost 6 bases, V lost 4 bases, and 9 bases had no gene match. Germline lookup yields CDR1 PRHDT and CDR2 FYEKMQ (reference sequence). The CDR3 protein is CASSSRQGTGEQYF. As DNA, the CDR3 is TGTGCCAGCAGCTCGCGACAGGGTACGGGCGAGCAGTACTTC.

The chain is built from TRBV6-6 and TRBJ2-7; the match to TRBD1 covers 8 bases. The CDR3 is made up of 15 amino acids. Germline loops: CDR1 MNHNY, CDR2 SVGAGI (reference sequence). V lost 6 bases, J lost 1 base, and 8 bases stayed unmatched. The CDR3 bases are TGTGCCAGCAGCTCAGGGGGCGCGAGGTCCTACGAGCAGTACTTC. Translation gives CASSSGGARSYEQYF.

The V call is TRBV6-2 or TRBV6-3, the J call TRBJ1-6; a weak D match, TRBD1 (6 bases). The germline gives CDR1 MNHEY, CDR2 SVGEGT. This CDR3 region has 15 residues. V lost 2 bases to trimming and J lost 5 bases, with 10 bases between them. The CDR3 DNA sequence: TGTGCCAGCAGTTACGTGGGACATGATAATTCACCCCTCCACTTT. It is translated as CASSYVGHDNSPLHF.